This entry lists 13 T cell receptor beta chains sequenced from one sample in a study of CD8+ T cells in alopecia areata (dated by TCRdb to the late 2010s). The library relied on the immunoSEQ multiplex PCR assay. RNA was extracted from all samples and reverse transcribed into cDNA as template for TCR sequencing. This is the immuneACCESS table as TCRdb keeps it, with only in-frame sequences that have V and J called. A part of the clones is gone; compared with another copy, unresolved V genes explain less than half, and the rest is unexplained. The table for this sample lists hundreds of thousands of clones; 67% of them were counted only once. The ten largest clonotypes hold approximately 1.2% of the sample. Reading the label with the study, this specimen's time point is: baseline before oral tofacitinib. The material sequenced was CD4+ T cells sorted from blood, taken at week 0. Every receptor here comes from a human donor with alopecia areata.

This CDR3 is CASSPGPGGPNTGELFF. DNA for the CDR3: TGTGCCAGCAGCCCCGGGCCGGGGGGGCCGAACACCGGGGAGCTGTTTTTT. This chain joins TRBV5-4 and TRBJ2-2, with 8 bases matching TRBD2. The J segment lost 0 bases and the V segment lost 4 bases, leaving 8 bases of the junction unmatched. This CDR3 region has 17 residues. The germline CDR1 and CDR2 sequences are SGHNT and YYREEE (reference sequence). The full variable domain, in which reference TRBV5-4 and TRBJ2-2 provide the parts outside the CDR3, is ETGVTQSPTHLIKTRGQQVTLRCSSQSGHNTVSWYQQALGQGPQFIFQYYREEENGRGNFPPRFSGLQFPNYSSELNVNALELDDSALYLCASSPGPGGPNTGELFFGEGSRLTVL.

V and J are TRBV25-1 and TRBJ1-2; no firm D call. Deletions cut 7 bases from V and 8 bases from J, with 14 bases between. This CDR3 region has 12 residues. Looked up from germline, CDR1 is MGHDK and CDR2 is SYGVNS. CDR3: CASMGFGFGYTF. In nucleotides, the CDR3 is TGTGCCAGCATGGGCTTTGGTTTCGGCTACACCTTC.

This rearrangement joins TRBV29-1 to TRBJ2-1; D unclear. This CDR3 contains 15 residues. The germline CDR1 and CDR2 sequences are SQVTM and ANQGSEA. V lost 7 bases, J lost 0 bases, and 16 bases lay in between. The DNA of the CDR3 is TGCAGCGCCGAAGGTGGGGAAGGCTCCTACAATGAGCAGTTCTTC. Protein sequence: CSAEGGEGSYNEQFF.

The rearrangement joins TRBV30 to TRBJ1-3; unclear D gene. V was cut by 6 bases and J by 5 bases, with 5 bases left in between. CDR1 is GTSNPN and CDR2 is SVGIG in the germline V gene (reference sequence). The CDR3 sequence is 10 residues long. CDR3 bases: TGTGCCTGCGCGAGAAACACCATATATTTT. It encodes CACARNTIYF.

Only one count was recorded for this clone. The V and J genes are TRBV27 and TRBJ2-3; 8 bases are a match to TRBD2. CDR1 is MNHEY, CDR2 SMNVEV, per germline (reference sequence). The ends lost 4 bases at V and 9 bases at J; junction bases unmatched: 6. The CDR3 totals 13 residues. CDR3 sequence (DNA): TGTGCCAGCAGTTCTAGCGGGTCGTCGACGCAGTATTTT. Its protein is CASSSSGSSTQYF.

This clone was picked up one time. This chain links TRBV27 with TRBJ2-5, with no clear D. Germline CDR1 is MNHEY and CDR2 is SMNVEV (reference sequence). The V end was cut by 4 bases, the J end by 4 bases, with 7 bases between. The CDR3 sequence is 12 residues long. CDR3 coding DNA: TGTGCCAGCAGTTCCCTGGGAGAGACCCAGTACTTC. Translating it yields CASSSLGETQYF.

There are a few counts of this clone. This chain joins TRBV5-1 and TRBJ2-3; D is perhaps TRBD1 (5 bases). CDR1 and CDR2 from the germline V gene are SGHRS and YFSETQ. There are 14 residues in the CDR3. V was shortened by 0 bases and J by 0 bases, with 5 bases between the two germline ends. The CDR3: CASSLGTSTDTQYF. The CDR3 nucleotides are TGCGCCAGCAGCTTGGGGACAAGCACAGATACGCAGTATTTT.

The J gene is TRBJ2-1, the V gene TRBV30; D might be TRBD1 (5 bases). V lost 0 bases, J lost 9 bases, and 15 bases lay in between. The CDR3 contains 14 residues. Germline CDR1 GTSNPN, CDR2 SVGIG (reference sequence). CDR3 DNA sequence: TGTGCCTGGAGTGTACTCGGCAGGGCCGGTGAGCAGTTCTTC. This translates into CAWSVLGRAGEQFF. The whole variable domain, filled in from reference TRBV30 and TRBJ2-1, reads SQTIHQWPATLVQPVGSPLSLECTVEGTSNPNLYWYRQAAGRGLQLLFYSVGIGQISSEVPQNLSASRPQDRQFILSSKKLLLSDSGFYLCAWSVLGRAGEQFFGPGTRLTVL.

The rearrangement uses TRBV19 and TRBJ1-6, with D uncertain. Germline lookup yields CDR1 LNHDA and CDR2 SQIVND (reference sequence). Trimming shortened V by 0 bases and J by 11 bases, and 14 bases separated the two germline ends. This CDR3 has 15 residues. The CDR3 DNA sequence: TGTGCCAGTAGTATAGATTCGGGCGTTGGGACACCCCTCCACTTT. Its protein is CASSIDSGVGTPLHF. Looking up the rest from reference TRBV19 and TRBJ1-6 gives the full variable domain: DGGITQSPKYLFRKEGQNVTLSCEQNLNHDAMYWYRQDPGQGLRLIYYSQIVNDFQKGDIAEGYSVSREKKESFPLTVTSAQKNPTAFYLCASSIDSGVGTPLHFGNGTRLTVT.

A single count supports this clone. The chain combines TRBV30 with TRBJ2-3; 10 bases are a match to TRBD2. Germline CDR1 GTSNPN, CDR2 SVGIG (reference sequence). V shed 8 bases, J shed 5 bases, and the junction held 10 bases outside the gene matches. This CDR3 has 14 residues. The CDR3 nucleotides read TGTGCCCGGGCTAGCGGGGGAAGGGGAGATACGCAGTATTTT. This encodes CARASGGRGDTQYF.

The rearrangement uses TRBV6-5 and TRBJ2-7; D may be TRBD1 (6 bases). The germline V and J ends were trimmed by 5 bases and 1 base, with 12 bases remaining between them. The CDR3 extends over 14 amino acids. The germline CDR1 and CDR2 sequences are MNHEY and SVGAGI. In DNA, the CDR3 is TGTGCCAGCAGTCCCCGCAGGGGATCCTACGAGCAGTACTTC. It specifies CASSPRRGSYEQYF.

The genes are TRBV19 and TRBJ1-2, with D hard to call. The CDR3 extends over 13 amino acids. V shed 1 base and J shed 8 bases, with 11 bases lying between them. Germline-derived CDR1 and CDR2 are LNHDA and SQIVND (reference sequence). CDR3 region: CASSIGPLMGYTF. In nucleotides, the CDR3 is TGTGCCAGTAGTATAGGACCGCTCATGGGCTACACCTTC.

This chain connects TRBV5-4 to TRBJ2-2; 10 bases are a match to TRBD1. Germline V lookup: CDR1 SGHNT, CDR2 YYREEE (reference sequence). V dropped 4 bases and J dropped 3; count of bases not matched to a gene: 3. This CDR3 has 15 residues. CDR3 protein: CASSPDRGYTGELFF. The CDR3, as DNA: TGTGCCAGCAGCCCGGACAGGGGGTACACCGGGGAGCTGTTTTTT. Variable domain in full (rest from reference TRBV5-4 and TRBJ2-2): ETGVTQSPTHLIKTRGQQVTLRCSSQSGHNTVSWYQQALGQGPQFIFQYYREEENGRGNFPPRFSGLQFPNYSSELNVNALELDDSALYLCASSPDRGYTGELFFGEGSRLTVL.